Each of the 28 T cell receptor beta chains below was sequenced from the same sample in a study of T-cell reconstitution after alpha-beta-depleted transplantation in children. The TCRbeta library was prepared with unique molecular identifiers. Via MiXCR, TCRdb re-called the PCR reads, giving one row per CDR3 protein. The sample lists more than 200,000 distinct CDR3 sequences, about 25% seen once, with about 2.6% in the top ten. The material sequenced was PBMCs, taken before TCRalphabeta/CD19-depleted stem cell transplant. The receptors shown here come from a girl aged 2 to 10 with Fanconi anemia, due to receive a stem cell transplant.

This clonotype has ten or more counts. The genes are TRBV15 and TRBJ2-1, with D unclear. V was trimmed by 0 bases and J by 4 bases, leaving 7 bases between them. This CDR3 contains 14 residues. Germline V lookup: CDR1 LNHNV, CDR2 YYDKDF (reference sequence). This CDR3 reads CATSRDPPYNEQFF. The CDR3 DNA follows: TGTGCCACCAGCAGAGATCCACCATACAATGAGCAGTTCTTC.

V is TRBV28 and J is TRBJ1-1, with TRBD1 as a possible D gene (5 bases). Trimming stripped 8 bases from V and 5 bases from J, with 21 bases between. Per the germline V gene, CDR1 is MDHEN and CDR2 is SYDVKM. There are 15 residues in the CDR3. The CDR3 here is CASVFWGSGRTEAFF. DNA of the CDR3: TGTGCCAGCGTTTTTTGGGGGTCAGGAAGGACTGAAGCTTTCTTT.

This clonotype showed up many times. The chain has TRBV20-1 and TRBJ2-7; TRBD2 matches 11 bases. Germline CDR1 DFQATT, CDR2 SNEGSKA (reference sequence). Losses at the gene ends were 6 bases for V and 4 bases for J; bases not matched to a gene: 8. This CDR3 spans 14 amino acids. The CDR3 reads CSARSGGALYEQYF. The CDR3 bases are TGCAGTGCCCGTAGCGGGGGGGCCCTATACGAGCAGTACTTC.

This chain joins TRBV7-9 and TRBJ1-1; D remains unclear. Trimming left V 1 base short and J 4 bases short, with 10 bases between. CDR1 SEHNR and CDR2 FQNEAQ come from the germline V gene (reference sequence). The CDR3 length is 14 residues. As DNA, the CDR3 is TGTGCCAGCAGCTTAGAACCCCTGAGCACTGAAGCTTTCTTT. Its translation: CASSLEPLSTEAFF.

This clonotype was seen at least ten times. The chain recombines TRBV20-1 with TRBJ2-2; D perhaps matches TRBD1 (5 bases). Germline V lookup: CDR1 DFQATT, CDR2 SNEGSKA (reference sequence). This CDR3 comprises 13 residues. V lost 7 bases and J lost 0, with 9 bases in between. In DNA, the CDR3 is TGCAGTGTAAGGGGCGCGAACACCGGGGAGCTGTTTTTT. It translates to CSVRGANTGELFF.

There are a few counts of this clonotype. CDR3 amino acids: CASSQPGVGELFF. The CDR3 DNA reads as TGCGCCAGCAGCCAACCTGGGGTAGGGGAGCTGTTTTTT. The rearrangement uses TRBV4-1 and TRBJ2-2, with D hard to call. The CDR3 length is 13 residues. Germline loops: CDR1 MGHRA, CDR2 YSYEKL. Trimming pared 2 bases from V and 8 bases from J, leaving 9 bases between.

This clonotype was observed many times. J is TRBJ2-4 and V is TRBV6-5, with TRBD2 matching over 8 bases. Per germline, CDR1 MNHEY and CDR2 SVGAGI. V was pared by 8 bases and J by 0 bases, with 6 bases of the junction left unmatched. The CDR3 consists of 15 residues. The CDR3 DNA reads TGTGCCAGCGGGCGGGAGGCCATAGCCAAAAACATTCAGTACTTC. Protein sequence: CASGREAIAKNIQYF.

The table lists this clonotype with a few counts. The junction shows a germline mismatch at one end, possibly a read error. The rearrangement joins TRBV29-1 to TRBJ2-5, with D tentatively TRBD1 (6 bases). The germline V gene encodes CDR1 SQVTM and CDR2 ANQGSEA. This CDR3 contains 13 residues. CDR3 sequence (DNA): TGCAGCGTTAGGGGAGTGAGGGGGTTCCCAGGCGGCTTC. This codes for CSVRGVRGFPGGF.

The rearrangement joins TRBV6-2 or TRBV6-3 to TRBJ2-2; D gene unclear. This CDR3 contains 13 residues. CDR1 is MNHEY, CDR2 SVGEGT, per germline. V was clipped by 2 bases and J by 3 bases, with 4 bases between them. CDR3 residues: CASSYPYTGELFF. CDR3 nucleotides: TGTGCCAGCAGTTACCCGTACACCGGGGAGCTGTTTTTT.

This clonotype appeared once. At one of its ends the junction is not consistent with the germline gene, which may arise from a read error. The chain links TRBV20-1 to TRBJ2-1; TRBD2 agrees at 12 bases. In germline, CDR1 is DFQATT, CDR2 SNEGSKA (reference sequence). The CDR3 runs to 13 residues. The DNA for the CDR3 is TGCAGTCCTAGCGGGGGGGCTTACAATGAGCAGTTCTTC. Protein sequence: CSPSGGAYNEQFF.

This clonotype was observed a few times. The J gene is TRBJ1-2, the V gene TRBV20-1; perhaps TRBD1 as D (5 bases). CDR1 is DFQATT, CDR2 SNEGSKA, per germline (reference sequence). CDR3 length: 12 residues. V was trimmed by 6 bases and J by 8 bases, leaving 16 bases between them. CDR3 protein: CSATVAGNGYTF. Here the CDR3 DNA reads TGCAGTGCCACAGTGGCAGGGAACGGCTACACCTTC.

At least ten counts were recorded for this clonotype. The chain combines TRBV6-5 with TRBJ2-7, with D perhaps TRBD2 (6 bases). The germline V gene has CDR1 MNHEY and CDR2 SVGAGI. The V end lost 2 bases, the J end lost 5 bases, and 13 bases lay between the germline ends. The CDR3 is 14 amino acids. DNA of the CDR3: TGTGCCAGCAGTTACGATCGGGGGTCGGACGAGCAGTACTTC. Protein sequence: CASSYDRGSDEQYF.

A few counts support this clonotype. The rearrangement uses TRBV11-2 and TRBJ2-7; possible D gene TRBD1, 5 bases. The germline V gene encodes CDR1 SGHAT and CDR2 FQNNGV. Trimming left V 0 bases short and J 5 bases short, with 14 bases between. The length of the CDR3 is 15 residues. CDR3 residues: CASSLEWVQGHEQYF. The CDR3, as DNA: TGTGCCAGCAGCTTAGAGTGGGTGCAGGGCCACGAGCAGTACTTC. Complete variable domain (other parts from reference TRBV11-2 and TRBJ2-7): EAGVAQSPRYKIIEKRQSVAFWCNPISGHATLYWYQQILGQGPKLLIQFQNNGVVDDSQLPKDRFSAERLKGVDSTLKIQPAKLEDSAVYLCASSLEWVQGHEQYFGPGTRLTVT.

This rearrangement joins TRBV5-1 to TRBJ2-7; D possibly corresponds to TRBD1 (5 bases). V dropped 3 bases and J dropped 2 bases, with 15 bases sitting between them. The germline gives CDR1 SGHRS, CDR2 YFSETQ. The CDR3 contains 15 residues. The CDR3 here is CASSWVDSPTYEQYF. The DNA of the CDR3 is TGCGCCAGCAGCTGGGTCGACAGCCCAACCTACGAGCAGTACTTC.

This clonotype appeared a few times. The chain carries TRBV29-1 and TRBJ1-2; a possible D gene is TRBD1 (5 bases). In germline, CDR1 is SQVTM, CDR2 ANQGSEA. V lost 2 bases and J 3 bases, leaving 10 bases between the germline ends. The CDR3 is 13 residues long. CDR3 protein: CSVEIQGYYGYTF. The CDR3 DNA is TGCAGCGTTGAAATCCAGGGTTACTATGGCTACACCTTC.

This clonotype was found many times. This chain's CDR3 is CASSRLAGYEQFF. CDR3 in DNA: TGTGCCAGCAGTAGACTAGCGGGTTATGAGCAGTTCTTC. J is TRBJ2-1 and V is TRBV6-1; TRBD2 matches 10 bases. J lost 8 bases, V lost 5 bases, and 3 bases had no gene match. Germline CDR1 MNHNS, CDR2 SASEGT. CDR3 size: 13 residues.

The V call is TRBV28, the J call TRBJ1-4; D is uncertain. The CDR3 runs 13 residues. Trimming removed 5 bases at V and 7 bases at J, with 11 bases between. Per the germline V gene, CDR1 is MDHEN and CDR2 is SYDVKM. The CDR3 nucleotides read TGTGCCAGCAGTATCGGACGGTTTGAAAAACTGTTTTTT. Its translation is CASSIGRFEKLFF.

This clonotype was seen many times. The chain employs TRBV20-1 and TRBJ2-3; TRBD2 matches 9 bases. This CDR3 spans 14 amino acids. CDR1 is DFQATT and CDR2 is SNEGSKA in the germline V gene (reference sequence). V shed 3 bases, J shed 3 bases, and the junction held 4 bases outside the gene matches. The CDR3 sequence is CSASSGGDTDTQYF. In DNA, the CDR3 is TGCAGTGCTAGTAGCGGGGGCGATACAGATACGCAGTATTTT.

The rearrangement uses TRBV5-1 and TRBJ1-4, with TRBD1 as a possible D gene (6 bases). V was trimmed by 8 bases and J by 8 bases, leaving 19 bases between them. The V gene's germline CDR1 is SGHRS and CDR2 YFSETQ. This CDR3 spans 14 amino acids. CDR3 protein: CASEETGKGEKLFF. The CDR3 nucleotides are TGCGCCAGTGAAGAAACAGGGAAAGGAGAAAAACTGTTTTTT.

This clonotype has more than one count but fewer than ten. The CDR3: CASSKPGVKLFF. The CDR3 DNA sequence: TGTGCCAGCAGCAAACCGGGCGTAAAGCTGTTTTTT. This chain connects TRBV3-1 to TRBJ1-4; D is ambiguous. The CDR3 loop spans 12 amino acids. CDR1 LGHDT and CDR2 YNNKEL come from the germline V gene (reference sequence). Trimming pared 5 bases from V and 14 bases from J, leaving 15 bases between.

This clonotype was observed at least ten times. This chain links TRBV28 with TRBJ2-3; the D gene is possibly TRBD2 (6 bases). The CDR3 covers 15 residues. Germline V gives CDR1 MDHEN, CDR2 SYDVKM. V dropped 2 bases and J dropped 4 bases, with 13 bases sitting between them. CDR3 DNA sequence: TGTGCCAGCAGTTTACCGGGGGTTAGGGCAGATACGCAGTATTTT. This gives the protein CASSLPGVRADTQYF.

This clonotype appeared many times. The chain couples TRBV29-1 to TRBJ2-1, with 7 bases that match TRBD2. V lost 3 bases to trimming and J lost 9 bases; unmatched junction nucleotides: 5. Germline lookup yields CDR1 SQVTM and CDR2 ANQGSEA. This CDR3 contains 12 residues. The CDR3 here is CSVERGYREQFF. The CDR3 region has the DNA TGCAGCGTTGAGCGGGGGTATCGTGAGCAGTTCTTC.

The chain carries TRBV11-3 and TRBJ2-3; tentatively, D is TRBD2 (6 bases). Germline CDR1 is SGHNT and CDR2 is YENEEA. The length of the CDR3 is 17 residues. V was shortened by 5 bases and J by 2 bases, with 20 bases between the two germline ends. CDR3 nucleotide sequence: TGTGCCAGCAGCCGCCTCGGGGTAGCGGCATTCACAGATACGCAGTATTTT. Its protein is CASSRLGVAAFTDTQYF.

V gene TRBV5-6 combines with J gene TRBJ2-3, with D possibly matching TRBD2 (6 bases). V gave up 0 bases and J gave up 7 bases, with 12 bases separating them. CDR1 SGHDT and CDR2 YYEEEE come from the germline V gene. The CDR3 spans 14 residues. CDR3 loop: CASSLETGRNTQYF. In DNA form, the CDR3 reads TGTGCCAGCAGCTTGGAGACGGGGAGGAATACGCAGTATTTT.

This clonotype turned up a few times. The chain carries TRBV29-1 and TRBJ2-7; 14 nucleotides align to TRBD2. V lost 5 bases, J lost 0 bases, and 9 bases stayed unmatched. This CDR3 contains 17 residues. Germline assignment: CDR1 SQVTM and CDR2 ANQGSEA. The CDR3 reads CSVSIWGLAGASYEQYF. CDR3 nucleotide sequence: TGCAGCGTTTCCATCTGGGGACTAGCGGGAGCCTCCTACGAGCAGTACTTC.

This clonotype was counted many times. V gene TRBV20-1 combines with J gene TRBJ2-7; D unclear. Germline V lookup: CDR1 DFQATT, CDR2 SNEGSKA (reference sequence). This CDR3 contains 13 residues. Trimming stripped 3 bases from V and 5 bases from J, with 14 bases between. CDR3 in amino acids: CSASWQNLHEQYF. In nucleotides, the CDR3 is TGCAGTGCTAGTTGGCAGAATCTTCACGAGCAGTACTTC.

The sample holds many counts of this clonotype. The gene calls are TRBV20-1 and TRBJ2-5; D ambiguous. Trimming removed 1 base from V and 4 bases from J, with 16 bases in between. CDR1 is DFQATT, CDR2 SNEGSKA, per germline (reference sequence). The CDR3 runs 15 residues. Here the CDR3 reads CSARAQDNRGETQYF. The CDR3 DNA is TGCAGTGCTAGAGCCCAGGATAATAGAGGAGAGACCCAGTACTTC.

Ten or more counts support this clonotype. This chain connects TRBV7-8 to TRBJ2-7, with D tentatively TRBD2 (6 bases). Germline lookup yields CDR1 SGHVS and CDR2 FQNEAQ. The CDR3 is 15 amino acids. Trimming left V 1 base short and J 4 bases short, with 14 bases between. This CDR3 is CASSLGGGRLYEQYF. CDR3 sequence (DNA): TGTGCCAGCAGCTTAGGAGGAGGGAGGCTATACGAGCAGTACTTC.